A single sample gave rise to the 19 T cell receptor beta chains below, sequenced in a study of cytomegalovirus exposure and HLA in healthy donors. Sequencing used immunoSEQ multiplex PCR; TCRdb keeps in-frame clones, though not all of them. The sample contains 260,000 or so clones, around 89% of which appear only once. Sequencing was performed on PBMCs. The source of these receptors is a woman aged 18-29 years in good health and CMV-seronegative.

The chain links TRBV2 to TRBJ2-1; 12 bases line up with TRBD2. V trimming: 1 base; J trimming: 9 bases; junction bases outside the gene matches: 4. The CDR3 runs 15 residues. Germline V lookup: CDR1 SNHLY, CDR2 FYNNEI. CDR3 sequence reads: CASSEGLAGGGEQFF. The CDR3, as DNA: TGTGCCAGCAGTGAAGGTCTAGCGGGAGGGGGTGAGCAGTTCTTC.

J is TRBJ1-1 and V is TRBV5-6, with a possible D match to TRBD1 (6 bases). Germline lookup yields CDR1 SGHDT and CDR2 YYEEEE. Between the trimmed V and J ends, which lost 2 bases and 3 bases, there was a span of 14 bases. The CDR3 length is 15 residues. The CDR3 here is CASSLLSRGDTEAFF. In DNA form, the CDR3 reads TGTGCCAGCAGCTTATTATCCAGGGGTGACACTGAAGCTTTCTTT.

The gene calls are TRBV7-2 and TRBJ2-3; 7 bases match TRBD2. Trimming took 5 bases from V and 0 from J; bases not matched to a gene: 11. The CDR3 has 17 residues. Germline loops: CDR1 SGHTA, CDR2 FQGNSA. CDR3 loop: CASSPRGYQTSTDTQYF. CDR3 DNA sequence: TGTGCCAGCAGCCCGCGGGGGTACCAAACTAGCACAGATACGCAGTATTTT.

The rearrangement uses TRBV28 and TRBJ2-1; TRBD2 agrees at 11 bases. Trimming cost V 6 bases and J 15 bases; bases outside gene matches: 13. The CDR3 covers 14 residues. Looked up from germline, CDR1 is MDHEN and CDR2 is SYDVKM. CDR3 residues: CASSPGLAAQTPFF. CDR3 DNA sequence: TGTGCCAGCAGCCCGGGACTAGCGGCGCAAACCCCGTTCTTC.

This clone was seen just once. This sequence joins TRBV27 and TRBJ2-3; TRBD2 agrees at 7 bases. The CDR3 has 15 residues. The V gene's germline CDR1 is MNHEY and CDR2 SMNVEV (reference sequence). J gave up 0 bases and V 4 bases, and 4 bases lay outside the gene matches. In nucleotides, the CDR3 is TGTGCCAGCAGTTACCAGCGGGGAAGCACAGATACGCAGTATTTT. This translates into CASSYQRGSTDTQYF.

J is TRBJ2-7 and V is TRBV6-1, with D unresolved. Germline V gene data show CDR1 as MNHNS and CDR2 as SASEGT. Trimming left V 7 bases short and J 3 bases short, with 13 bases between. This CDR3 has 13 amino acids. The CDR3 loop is CASIPAGLYEQYF. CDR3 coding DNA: TGTGCCAGCATTCCGGCAGGCCTCTACGAGCAGTACTTC.

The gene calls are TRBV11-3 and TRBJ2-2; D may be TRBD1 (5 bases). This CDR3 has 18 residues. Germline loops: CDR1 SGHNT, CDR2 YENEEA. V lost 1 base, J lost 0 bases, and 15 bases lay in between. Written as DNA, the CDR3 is TGTGCCAGCAGCTTAGCCAGGGCGTTTGAGACGAACACCGGGGAGCTGTTTTTT. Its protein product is CASSLARAFETNTGELFF.

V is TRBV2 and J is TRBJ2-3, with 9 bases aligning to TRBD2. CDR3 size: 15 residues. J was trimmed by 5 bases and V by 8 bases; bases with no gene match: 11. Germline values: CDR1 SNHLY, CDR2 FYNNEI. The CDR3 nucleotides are TGTGCCAGCTCACTAGCGGGTTCGAGGAGAGATACGCAGTATTTT. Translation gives CASSLAGSRRDTQYF.

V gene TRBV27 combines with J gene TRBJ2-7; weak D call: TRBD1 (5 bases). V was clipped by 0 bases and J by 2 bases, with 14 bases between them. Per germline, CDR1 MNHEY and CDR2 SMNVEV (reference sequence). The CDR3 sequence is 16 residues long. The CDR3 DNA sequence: TGTGCCAGCAGTTTATCCTCGACAGACACAACCTACGAGCAGTACTTC. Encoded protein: CASSLSSTDTTYEQYF.

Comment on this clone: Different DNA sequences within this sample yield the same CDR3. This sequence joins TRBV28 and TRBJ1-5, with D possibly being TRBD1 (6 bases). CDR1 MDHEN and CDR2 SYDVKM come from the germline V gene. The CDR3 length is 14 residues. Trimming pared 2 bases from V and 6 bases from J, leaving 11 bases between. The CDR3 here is CASSLRGGGQPQHF. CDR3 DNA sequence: TGTGCCAGCAGTTTACGGGGGGGCGGTCAGCCCCAGCATTTT.

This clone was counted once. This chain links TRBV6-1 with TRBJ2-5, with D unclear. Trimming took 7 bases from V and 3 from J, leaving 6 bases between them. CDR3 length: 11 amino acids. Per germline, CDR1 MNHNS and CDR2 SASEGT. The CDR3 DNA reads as TGTGCCAGCACGGTGAAAGAGACCCAGTACTTC. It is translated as CASTVKETQYF.

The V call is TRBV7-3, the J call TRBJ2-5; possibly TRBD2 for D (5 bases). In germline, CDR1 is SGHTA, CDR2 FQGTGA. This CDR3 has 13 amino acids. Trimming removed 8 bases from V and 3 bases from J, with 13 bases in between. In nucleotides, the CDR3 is TGTGCCAGCTCACGATCCGGGGAAGAGACCCAGTACTTC. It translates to CASSRSGEETQYF.

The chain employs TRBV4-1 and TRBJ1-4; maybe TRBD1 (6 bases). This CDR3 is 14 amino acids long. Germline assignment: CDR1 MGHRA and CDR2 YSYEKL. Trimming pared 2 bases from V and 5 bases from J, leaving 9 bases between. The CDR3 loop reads CASSQTGPNEKLFF. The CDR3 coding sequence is TGCGCCAGCAGCCAAACAGGGCCGAATGAAAAACTGTTTTTT.

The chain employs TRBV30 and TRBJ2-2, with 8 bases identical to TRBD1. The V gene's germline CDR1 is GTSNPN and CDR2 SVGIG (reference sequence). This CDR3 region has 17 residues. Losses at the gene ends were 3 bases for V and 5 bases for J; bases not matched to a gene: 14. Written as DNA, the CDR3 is TGTGCCTGGAGCGTCACCCCAGGACAGGGAAAGACCGGGGAGCTGTTTTTT. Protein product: CAWSVTPGQGKTGELFF. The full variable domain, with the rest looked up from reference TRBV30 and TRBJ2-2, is SQTIHQWPATLVQPVGSPLSLECTVEGTSNPNLYWYRQAAGRGLQLLFYSVGIGQISSEVPQNLSASRPQDRQFILSSKKLLLSDSGFYLCAWSVTPGQGKTGELFFGEGSRLTVL.

The CDR3 here is CASSLASRQGARAKNIQYF. The CDR3 nucleotides are TGCGCCAGCAGCTTGGCCTCACGGCAGGGGGCGCGAGCCAAAAACATTCAGTACTTC. The gene calls are TRBV5-1 and TRBJ2-4; 8 nucleotides align to TRBD1. The germline V gene encodes CDR1 SGHRS and CDR2 YFSETQ. The CDR3 runs to 19 residues. The V and J ends lost 0 bases and 0 bases, in that order; junction bases with no gene match: 11.

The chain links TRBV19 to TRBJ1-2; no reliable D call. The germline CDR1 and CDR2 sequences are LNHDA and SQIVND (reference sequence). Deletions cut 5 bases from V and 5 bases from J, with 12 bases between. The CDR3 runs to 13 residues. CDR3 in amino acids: CASSPSGSYGYTF. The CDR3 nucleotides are TGTGCCAGTAGTCCCTCGGGGTCATATGGCTACACCTTC.

This CDR3 is CASSQTEWATEAFF. CDR3 DNA: TGCGCCAGCAGCCAGACAGAGTGGGCCACTGAAGCTTTCTTT. The genes are TRBV5-1 and TRBJ1-1; D is possibly TRBD1 (5 bases). CDR3 length: 14 amino acids. Trimming stripped 4 bases from V and 4 bases from J, with 14 bases between. The V gene's germline CDR1 is SGHRS and CDR2 YFSETQ.

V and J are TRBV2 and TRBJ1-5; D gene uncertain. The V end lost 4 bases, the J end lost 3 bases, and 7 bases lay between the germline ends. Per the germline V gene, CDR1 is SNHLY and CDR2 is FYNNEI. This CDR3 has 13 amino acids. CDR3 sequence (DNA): TGTGCCAGCAGTGCGGACTTCAATCAGCCCCAGCATTTT. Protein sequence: CASSADFNQPQHF.

As DNA, the CDR3 is TGCGCCAGCAGCTTAAATCCCAAGCCGGGACAGGGATGCGAGCAGTACTTC. Its protein is CASSLNPKPGQGCEQYF. J is TRBJ2-7 and V is TRBV5-1; TRBD1 agrees at 9 bases. The length of the CDR3 is 17 residues. Looked up from germline, CDR1 is SGHRS and CDR2 is YFSETQ. V lost 2 bases, J lost 6 bases, and 15 bases stayed unmatched.